The present T cell receptor (beta chain) was sequenced within a study of blood T cell repertoires in COVID-19. As for the study in general: From the United States, Italy and Spain came samples of acute and convalescent COVID-19. The cDNA or gDNA used as material had been derived from T cells, B-cell-depleted T cells, or PBMCs.

Germline CDR1 MNHEY, CDR2 SMNVEV (reference sequence). This CDR3 region has 15 residues. V lost 5 bases and J lost 4; bases outside the gene matches: 6. Per the original data handling: Amplification from reference gene primers served as the basis for estimated nucleated cell counts. Clones were sequenced by immunoSEQ multiplex PCR, and TCRdb holds only the in-frame ones, with some missing. V and J calls and clone size come straight from that table; D and trimming were deduced from the DNA. Of 110,000 to 150,000 clones listed, about four fifths are singletons. This TCR was sampled from a human donor in a cohort sampled during active COVID-19. The rearrangement uses TRBV27 and TRBJ2-1; 9 nucleotides agree with TRBD1. The sequenced material came from peripheral blood. The CDR3 nucleotides are TGTGCCAGCAGTCCAGGGACAGGGTATTACAATGAGCAGTTCTTC. Amino acids: CASSPGTGYYNEQFF.